These 14 T cell receptor beta chains share one sample of origin, sequenced in a study of blood T cell repertoires in COVID-19. TCRdb's table, derived via immunoSEQ multiplex PCR, lists solely in-frame clones and lacks some. The table includes about 15,000 clones, roughly 92% detected once. Sequenced input: peripheral blood. The receptors come from a human donor with active COVID-19. The donor label of this sample is uncertain.

This rearrangement joins TRBV14 to TRBJ2-2, with 11 bases lining up with TRBD2. V was clipped by 1 base and J by 6 bases; unmatched bases: 1. Germline assignment: CDR1 SGHDN and CDR2 FVKESK. The CDR3 contains 15 residues. In DNA form, the CDR3 reads TGTGCCAGCAGCCAAGTACTAGCGGGAGCCGGGGAGCTGTTTTTT. Amino acid sequence: CASSQVLAGAGELFF.

The chain combines TRBV2 with TRBJ2-3, with TRBD2 matching 7 bases. Germline CDR1 is SNHLY and CDR2 is FYNNEI. This CDR3 contains 18 residues. The V segment lost 6 bases and the J segment 2 bases; nucleotides outside the gene matches: 17. The CDR3 coding sequence is TGTGCCAGCAGACCGAAAGAGCTTGCTAGCGGTGCCACAGATACGCAGTATTTT. This codes for CASRPKELASGATDTQYF.

The sample holds one count of this clone. The rearrangement joins TRBV7-2 to TRBJ1-6; 11 nucleotides match TRBD1. Unmatched junction bases numbered 13, after V lost 5 bases and J lost 7 bases. The CDR3 is made up of 18 amino acids. Per germline, CDR1 SGHTA and CDR2 FQGNSA. CDR3 sequence (DNA): TGTGCCAGCAGCACCCGGACAGGGGGCCCATTTAACAATTCACCCCTCCACTTT. It translates to CASSTRTGGPFNNSPLHF.

The chain couples TRBV21-1 to TRBJ2-3; the DNA was not compared with TRBD2, the D call given in the table. TRBV21-1 is termed a pseudogene. The CDR3 loop spans 16 amino acids. CDR3 DNA: TGTGCCAGCAGCAAAGATACTAGCGGGGGTACAGATACGCAGTATTTT. It encodes CASSKDTSGGTDTQYF.

The genes are TRBV12-3 or TRBV12-4 and TRBJ1-3; tentatively, D is TRBD1 (6 bases). Trimming removed 7 bases at V and 10 bases at J, with 17 bases between. This CDR3 is 13 amino acids long. CDR3 sequence reads: CASTKLGGVTIYF. CDR3 DNA sequence: TGTGCCAGCACCAAGCTAGGGGGGGTTACCATATATTTT.

The genes are TRBV5-1 and TRBJ1-1; D not resolved. The V end lost 0 bases, the J end lost 1 base, and 4 bases lay between the germline ends. Germline V lookup: CDR1 SGHRS, CDR2 YFSETQ. The CDR3 loop spans 13 amino acids. This CDR3 reads CASSLGANTEAFF. The CDR3 coding sequence is TGCGCCAGCAGCTTGGGGGCGAACACTGAAGCTTTCTTT. The variable domain in full, completed from reference TRBV5-1 and TRBJ1-1, reads KAGVTQTPRYLIKTRGQQVTLSCSPISGHRSVSWYQQTPGQGLQFLFEYFSETQRNKGNFPGRFSGRQFSNSRSEMNVSTLELGDSALYLCASSLGANTEAFFGQGTRLTVV.

The gene calls are TRBV27 and TRBJ2-5; D unclear. The CDR3 spans 12 residues. Germline CDR1 reads MNHEY; CDR2 reads SMNVEV (reference sequence). Deletions cut 7 bases from V and 2 bases from J, with 8 bases between. CDR3 DNA sequence: TGTGCCAGCACCAACGGGCAAGAGACCCAGTACTTC. Translated: CASTNGQETQYF.

This clone was recorded once. This chain links TRBV3-1 (or the pseudogene TRBV3-2) with TRBJ1-2; 8 bases line up with TRBD1. The germline V gene has CDR1 LGHDT and CDR2 YNNKEL (reference sequence). The junction had 6 bases not matched to a gene; V was cut back by 2 bases and J by 4 bases. The CDR3 sequence is 15 residues long. In DNA form, the CDR3 reads TGTGCCAGCAGCCAATCCGGGACAGGACTCTATGGCTACACCTTC. It translates to CASSQSGTGLYGYTF.

CDR3 nucleotides: TGTGCCAGCAGCGTACTCCCGGGACAAAACTATGGCTACACCTTC. Protein: CASSVLPGQNYGYTF. The chain carries TRBV9 and TRBJ1-2; perhaps TRBD1 as D (6 bases). This CDR3 comprises 15 residues. The germline V and J ends were trimmed by 1 base and 2 bases, with 12 bases remaining between them. Germline V gene sequence: CDR1 SGDLS, CDR2 YYNGEE.

The chain carries TRBV19 and TRBJ2-2, with a possible D match to TRBD2 (6 bases). Germline V lookup: CDR1 LNHDA, CDR2 SQIVND (reference sequence). V lost 8 bases and J lost 4, with 20 bases in between. The CDR3 has 16 residues. The CDR3: CASRGWGRKSTGELFF. CDR3 DNA: TGTGCCAGTCGAGGTTGGGGGAGGAAGAGCACCGGGGAGCTGTTTTTT.

The V call is TRBV18, the J call TRBJ2-5; TRBD2 matches 7 bases. Germline CDR1 is KGHSH and CDR2 is LQKENI. The CDR3 loop spans 14 amino acids. V lost 4 bases, J lost 5 bases, and 7 bases stayed unmatched. The CDR3 DNA sequence: TGTGCCAGCTCACTCTTCCCCGGGGGGGAGACCCAGTACTTC. This sequence encodes CASSLFPGGETQYF.

The rearrangement uses TRBV5-4 and TRBJ1-2; a weak D match, TRBD1 (6 bases). Germline loops: CDR1 SGHNT, CDR2 YYREEE (reference sequence). CDR3 size: 16 residues. The V end lost 0 bases, the J end lost 6 bases, and 18 bases lay between the germline ends. The CDR3 coding sequence is TGTGCCAGCAGCTTGGCCGGGTGGGGGGGCGGACATGGCTACACCTTC. Protein sequence: CASSLAGWGGGHGYTF. The variable domain in full, with the rest retrieved from reference TRBV5-4 and TRBJ1-2, is ETGVTQSPTHLIKTRGQQVTLRCSSQSGHNTVSWYQQALGQGPQFIFQYYREEENGRGNFPPRFSGLQFPNYSSELNVNALELDDSALYLCASSLAGWGGGHGYTFGSGTRLTVV.

The CDR3 nucleotides are TGTGCCAGTAGCCGCTCCGAGCATCACTATGGCTACACCTTC. Translation: CASSRSEHHYGYTF. The rearrangement links TRBV19 to TRBJ1-2; D not certain. This CDR3 contains 14 residues. V was clipped by 6 bases and J by 3 bases, with 14 bases between them. The germline V gene has CDR1 LNHDA and CDR2 SQIVND (reference sequence).

This chain connects TRBV6-2 or TRBV6-3 to TRBJ1-2; TRBD1 might be the D (5 bases). This CDR3 has 16 residues. CDR1 MNHEY and CDR2 SVGEGT come from the germline V gene. Trimming removed 1 base from V and 6 bases from J, with 18 bases in between. CDR3 amino acids: CASSYFAGVRGHGYTF. The CDR3, as DNA: TGTGCCAGCAGTTACTTTGCGGGGGTCCGAGGCCATGGCTACACCTTC.